This paragraph covers one T cell receptor beta chain sequence. Its antigen remains unidentified. CD45RO/CCR7/CD25/CD127/CD95/CD27 sorting isolated CD4+ naive, central memory, regulatory and stem cell-like memory cells. Sequenced material consisted of expressed TCRB transcripts (all of the isolated RNA was reverse transcribed). TCRdb's table, derived via immunoSEQ multiplex PCR, lists solely in-frame clones and lacks some. The table shows 300,000 to 350,000 clones, with around 7.6% occurring only once. This specimen belongs to a study of beta chain features in type 1 diabetes. Whole-study results and caveats: Amplification by PCR could prefer shorter templates, with the same effect in patients and controls. High-TCR-expressing cells could be over-represented by cDNA sequencing.

The CDR3 length is 15 residues. Per the germline V gene, CDR1 is LGHNA and CDR2 is YNFKEQ. V lost 0 bases, J lost 4 bases, and 9 bases lay in between. The source material was central memory CD4+ T cells from blood. This TCR was recovered from a young woman in good health. V usage is TRBV4-2 and J usage is TRBJ2-2; D is unresolved. Written as DNA, the CDR3 is TGTGCCAGCAGCCAAGATCTCTGGGCCACCGGGGAGCTGTTTTTT. This codes for CASSQDLWATGELFF.